This TCR beta chain is from a study of blood T cell repertoires in COVID-19. Across the whole study: T cells, B-cell-depleted T cells, or PBMCs provided the cDNA or gDNA that served as material.

Authors' data handling: Amplifying reference gene primers gave estimates of nucleated cell counts. Generated by immunoSEQ multiplex PCR, the TCRdb table keeps only in-frame clones and is missing some. V, J and clone size reflect that table, while D and trimming were determined from the DNA. Among 220,000 or so clones, around 83% were seen once, and the ten largest hold about 7%. Everyone who took part was roughly 18 to 89 years old, and they came from over 20 US areas. Participants' reported clinical history set cohort assignment. The sequencing sample was made of PBMCs or T cells enriched from blood (not recorded which). The clonotype originates from a woman aged 40 to 50 who had recovered from COVID-19.

In DNA, the CDR3 is TGCGCCAGCAGCTTGAACCGGGGACAGATTGGATATGGCTACACCTTC. This translates into CASSLNRGQIGYGYTF. V usage is TRBV5-1 and J usage is TRBJ1-2, with TRBD1 matching 7 bases. Germline loops: CDR1 SGHRS, CDR2 YFSETQ. Trimming cost V 1 base and J 5 bases; bases outside gene matches: 11. CDR3 length: 16 amino acids.